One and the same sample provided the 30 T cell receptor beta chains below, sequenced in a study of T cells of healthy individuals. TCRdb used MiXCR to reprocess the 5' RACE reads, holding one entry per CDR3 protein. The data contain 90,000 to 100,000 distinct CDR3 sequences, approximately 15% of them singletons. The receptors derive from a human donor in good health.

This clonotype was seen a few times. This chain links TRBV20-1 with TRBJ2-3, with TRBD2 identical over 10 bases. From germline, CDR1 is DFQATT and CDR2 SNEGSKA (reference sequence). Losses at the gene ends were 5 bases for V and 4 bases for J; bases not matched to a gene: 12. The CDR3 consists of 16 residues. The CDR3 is CSALRASGRVADTQYF. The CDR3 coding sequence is TGCAGTGCTCTGAGGGCTAGCGGGAGAGTTGCAGATACGCAGTATTTT.

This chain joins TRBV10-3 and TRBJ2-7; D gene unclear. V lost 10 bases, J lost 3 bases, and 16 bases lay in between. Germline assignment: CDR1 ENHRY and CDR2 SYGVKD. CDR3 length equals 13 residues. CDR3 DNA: TGTGCCAATTGGGCAGGCTACGACTACGAGCAGTACTTC. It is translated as CANWAGYDYEQYF.

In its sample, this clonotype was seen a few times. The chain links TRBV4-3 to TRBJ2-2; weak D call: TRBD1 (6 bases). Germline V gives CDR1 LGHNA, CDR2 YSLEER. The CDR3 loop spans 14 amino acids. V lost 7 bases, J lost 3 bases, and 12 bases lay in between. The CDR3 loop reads CASNPGVDTGELFF. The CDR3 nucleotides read TGCGCCAGCAATCCAGGGGTGGACACCGGGGAGCTGTTTTTT.

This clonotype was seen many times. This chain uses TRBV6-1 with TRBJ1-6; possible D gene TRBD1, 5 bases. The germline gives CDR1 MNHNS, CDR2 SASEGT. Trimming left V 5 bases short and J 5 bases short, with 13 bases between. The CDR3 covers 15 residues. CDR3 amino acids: CASSSKTADNSPLHF. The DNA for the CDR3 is TGTGCCAGCAGTTCTAAGACAGCTGATAATTCACCCCTCCACTTT.

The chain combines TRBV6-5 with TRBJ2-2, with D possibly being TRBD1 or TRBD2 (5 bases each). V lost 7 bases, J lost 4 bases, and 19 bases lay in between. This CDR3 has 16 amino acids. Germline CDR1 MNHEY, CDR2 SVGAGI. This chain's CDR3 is CASTKMGELVTGELFF. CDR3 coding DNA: TGTGCCAGCACTAAAATGGGGGAGCTCGTCACCGGGGAGCTGTTTTTT.

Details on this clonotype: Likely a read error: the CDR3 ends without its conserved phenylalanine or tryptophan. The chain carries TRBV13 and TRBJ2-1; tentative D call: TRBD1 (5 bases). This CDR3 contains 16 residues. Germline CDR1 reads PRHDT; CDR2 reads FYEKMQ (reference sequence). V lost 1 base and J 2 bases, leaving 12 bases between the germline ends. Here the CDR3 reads CASSLAYPRAYNEQFL. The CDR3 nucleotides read TGTGCCAGCAGCTTAGCCTACCCCAGGGCCTACAATGAGCAGTTCCTC.

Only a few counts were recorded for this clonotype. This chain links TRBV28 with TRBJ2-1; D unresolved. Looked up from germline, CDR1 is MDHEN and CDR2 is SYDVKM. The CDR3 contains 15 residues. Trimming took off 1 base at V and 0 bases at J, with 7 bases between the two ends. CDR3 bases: TGTGCCAGCAGTTTATTGGGTTTCTCCTACAATGAGCAGTTCTTC. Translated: CASSLLGFSYNEQFF. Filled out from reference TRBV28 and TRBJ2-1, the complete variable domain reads DVKVTQSSRYLVKRTGEKVFLECVQDMDHENMFWYRQDPGLGLRLIYFSYDVKMKEKGDIPEGYSVSREKKERFSLILESASTNQTSMYLCASSLLGFSYNEQFFGPGTRLTVL.

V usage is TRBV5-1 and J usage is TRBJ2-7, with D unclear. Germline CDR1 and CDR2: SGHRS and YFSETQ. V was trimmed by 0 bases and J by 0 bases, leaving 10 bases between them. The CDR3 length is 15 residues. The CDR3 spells CASSLDRGYSYEQYF. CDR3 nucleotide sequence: TGCGCCAGCAGCTTGGATCGCGGCTACTCCTACGAGCAGTACTTC.

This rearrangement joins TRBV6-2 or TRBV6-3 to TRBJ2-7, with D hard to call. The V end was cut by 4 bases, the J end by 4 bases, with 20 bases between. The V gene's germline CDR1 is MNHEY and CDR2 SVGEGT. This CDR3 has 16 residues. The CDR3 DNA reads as TGTGCCAGCAGTTCTGACATCTCTCGGGTAACGTACGAGCAGTACTTC. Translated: CASSSDISRVTYEQYF.

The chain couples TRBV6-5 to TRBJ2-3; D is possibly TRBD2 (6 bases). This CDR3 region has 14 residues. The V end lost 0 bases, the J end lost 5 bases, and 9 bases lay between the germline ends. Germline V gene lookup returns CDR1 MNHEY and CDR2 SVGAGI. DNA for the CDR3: TGTGCCAGCAGTTACTCCGGGGGTTTAGATACGCAGTATTTT. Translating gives CASSYSGGLDTQYF.

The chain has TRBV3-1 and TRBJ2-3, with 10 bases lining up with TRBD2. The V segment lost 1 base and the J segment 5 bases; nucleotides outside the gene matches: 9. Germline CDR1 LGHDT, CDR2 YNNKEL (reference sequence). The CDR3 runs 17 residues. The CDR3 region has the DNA TGTGCCAGCAGCCAAGCTAGCGGGAGCTCTTCAGGAGATACGCAGTATTTT. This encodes CASSQASGSSSGDTQYF.

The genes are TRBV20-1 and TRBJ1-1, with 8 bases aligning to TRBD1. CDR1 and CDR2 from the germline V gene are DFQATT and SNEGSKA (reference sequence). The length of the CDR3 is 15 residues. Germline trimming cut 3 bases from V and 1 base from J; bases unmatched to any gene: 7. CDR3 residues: CSARTGEMGNTEAFF. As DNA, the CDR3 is TGCAGTGCTAGGACAGGGGAAATGGGGAACACTGAAGCTTTCTTT.

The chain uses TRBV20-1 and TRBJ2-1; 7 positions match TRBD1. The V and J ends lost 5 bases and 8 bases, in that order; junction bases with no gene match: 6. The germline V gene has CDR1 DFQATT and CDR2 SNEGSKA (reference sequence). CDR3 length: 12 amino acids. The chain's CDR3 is CSALTGFDEQFF. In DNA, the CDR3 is TGCAGTGCTCTGACAGGGTTCGATGAGCAGTTCTTC.

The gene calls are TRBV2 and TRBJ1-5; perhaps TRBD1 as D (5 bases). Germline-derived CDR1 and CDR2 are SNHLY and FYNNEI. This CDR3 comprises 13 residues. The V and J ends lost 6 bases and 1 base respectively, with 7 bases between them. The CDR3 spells CASSRGSNQPQHF. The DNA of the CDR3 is TGTGCCAGCAGCCGGGGGAGCAATCAGCCCCAGCATTTT.

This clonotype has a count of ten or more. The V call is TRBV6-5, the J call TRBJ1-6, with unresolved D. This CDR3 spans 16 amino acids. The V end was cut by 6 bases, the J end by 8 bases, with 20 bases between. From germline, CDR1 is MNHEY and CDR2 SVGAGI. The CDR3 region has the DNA TGTGCCAGCAGCCATCACGAGAGTTCTCCCCATTCACCCCTCCACTTT. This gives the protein CASSHHESSPHSPLHF.

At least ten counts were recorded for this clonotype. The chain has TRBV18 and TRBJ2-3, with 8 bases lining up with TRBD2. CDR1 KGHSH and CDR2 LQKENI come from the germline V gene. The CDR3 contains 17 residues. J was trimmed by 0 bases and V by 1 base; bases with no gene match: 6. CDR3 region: CASSPLAGITSTDTQYF. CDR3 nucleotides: TGTGCCAGCTCACCACTAGCGGGGATAACTAGCACAGATACGCAGTATTTT.

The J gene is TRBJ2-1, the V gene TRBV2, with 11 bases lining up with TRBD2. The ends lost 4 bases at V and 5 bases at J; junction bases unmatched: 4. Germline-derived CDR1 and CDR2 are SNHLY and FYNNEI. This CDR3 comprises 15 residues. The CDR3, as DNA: TGTGCCAGCAGTGTTGGGACTAGCGGAGACAATGAGCAGTTCTTC. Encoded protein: CASSVGTSGDNEQFF. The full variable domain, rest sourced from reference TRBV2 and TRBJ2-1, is EPEVTQTPSHQVTQMGQEVILRCVPISNHLYFYWYRQILGQKVEFLVSFYNNEISEKSEIFDDQFSVERPDGSNFTLKIRSTKLEDSAMYFCASSVGTSGDNEQFFGPGTRLTVL.

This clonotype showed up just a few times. The CDR3 sequence: CASSLANGADGYTF. CDR3 nucleotide sequence: TGCGCCAGCAGCTTGGCCAACGGGGCAGATGGCTACACCTTC. This chain connects TRBV5-1 to TRBJ1-2; a possible D gene is TRBD1 (5 bases). Germline lookup yields CDR1 SGHRS and CDR2 YFSETQ. The CDR3 sequence is 14 residues long. Trimming took 0 bases from V and 6 from J, leaving 12 bases between them.

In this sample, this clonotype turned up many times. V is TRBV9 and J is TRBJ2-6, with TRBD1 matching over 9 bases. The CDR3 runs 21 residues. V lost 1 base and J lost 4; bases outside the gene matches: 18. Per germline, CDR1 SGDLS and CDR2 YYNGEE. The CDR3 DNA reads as TGTGCCAGCAGCGTAACCAAAGAGGGGACAGGGCCAACCTCCGGGGCCAACGTCCTGACTTTC. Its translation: CASSVTKEGTGPTSGANVLTF.

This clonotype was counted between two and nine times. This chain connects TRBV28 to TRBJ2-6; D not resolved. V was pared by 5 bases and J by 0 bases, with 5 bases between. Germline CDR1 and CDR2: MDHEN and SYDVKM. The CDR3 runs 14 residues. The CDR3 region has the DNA TGTGCCAGCAGTGATGTCTCTGGGGCCAACGTCCTGACTTTC. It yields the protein CASSDVSGANVLTF.

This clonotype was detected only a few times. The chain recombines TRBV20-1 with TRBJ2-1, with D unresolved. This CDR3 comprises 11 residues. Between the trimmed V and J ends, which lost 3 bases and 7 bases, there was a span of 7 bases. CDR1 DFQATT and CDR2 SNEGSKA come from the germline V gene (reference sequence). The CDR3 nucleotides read TGCAGTGCTAGTGGTGGGAATGAGCAGTTCTTC. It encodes CSASGGNEQFF.

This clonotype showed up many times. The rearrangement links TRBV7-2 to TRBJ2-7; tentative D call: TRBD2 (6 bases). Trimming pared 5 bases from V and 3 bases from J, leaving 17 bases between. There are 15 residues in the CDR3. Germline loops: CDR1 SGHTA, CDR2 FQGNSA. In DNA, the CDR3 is TGTGCCAGCAGCCGGGGGTCCGCTTATATCTACGAGCAGTACTTC. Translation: CASSRGSAYIYEQYF.

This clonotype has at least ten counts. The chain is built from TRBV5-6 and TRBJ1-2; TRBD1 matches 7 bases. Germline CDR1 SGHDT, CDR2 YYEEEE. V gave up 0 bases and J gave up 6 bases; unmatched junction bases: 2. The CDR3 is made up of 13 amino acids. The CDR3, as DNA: TGTGCCAGCAGCTTGGACAGGGGAGATGGCTACACCTTC. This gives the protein CASSLDRGDGYTF.

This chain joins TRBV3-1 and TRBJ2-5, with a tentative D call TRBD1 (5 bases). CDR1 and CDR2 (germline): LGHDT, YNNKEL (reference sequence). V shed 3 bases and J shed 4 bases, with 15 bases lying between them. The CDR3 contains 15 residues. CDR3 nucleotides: TGTGCCAGCAGCCACGACCAGGGTACAGGAGAGACCCAGTACTTC. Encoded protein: CASSHDQGTGETQYF.

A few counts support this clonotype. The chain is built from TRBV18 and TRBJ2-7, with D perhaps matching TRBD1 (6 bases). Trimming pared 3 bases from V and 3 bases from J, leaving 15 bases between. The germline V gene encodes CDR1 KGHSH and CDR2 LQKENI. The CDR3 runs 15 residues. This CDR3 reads CASSPRTGNLYEQYF. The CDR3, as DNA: TGTGCCAGCTCACCTCGAACAGGGAACCTCTACGAGCAGTACTTC.

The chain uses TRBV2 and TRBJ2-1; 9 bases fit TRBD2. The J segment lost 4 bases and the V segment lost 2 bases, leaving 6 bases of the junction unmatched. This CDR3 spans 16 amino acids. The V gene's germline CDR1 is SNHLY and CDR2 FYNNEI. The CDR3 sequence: CASSELISGGYNEQFF. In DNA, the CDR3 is TGTGCCAGCAGTGAATTGATTAGCGGGGGATACAATGAGCAGTTCTTC.

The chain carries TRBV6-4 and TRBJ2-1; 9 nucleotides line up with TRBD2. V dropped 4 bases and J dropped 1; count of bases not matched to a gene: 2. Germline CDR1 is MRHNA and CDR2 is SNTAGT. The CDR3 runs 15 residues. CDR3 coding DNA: TGTGCCAGCAGTGCTAGCGGGGAGTCCTACAATGAGCAGTTCTTC. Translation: CASSASGESYNEQFF.

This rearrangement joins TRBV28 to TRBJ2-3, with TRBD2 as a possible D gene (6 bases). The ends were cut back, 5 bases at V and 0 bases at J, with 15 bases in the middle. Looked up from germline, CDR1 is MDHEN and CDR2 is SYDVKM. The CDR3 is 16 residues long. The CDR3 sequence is CASSHVRDSSTDTQYF. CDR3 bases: TGTGCCAGCAGTCACGTCAGGGACTCTAGCACAGATACGCAGTATTTT.

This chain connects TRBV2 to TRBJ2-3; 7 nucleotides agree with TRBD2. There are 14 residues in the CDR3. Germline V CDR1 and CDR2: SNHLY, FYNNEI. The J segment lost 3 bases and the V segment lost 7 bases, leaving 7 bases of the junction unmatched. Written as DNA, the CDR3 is TGTGCCAGCACCGATAGCGGGTTTACAGATACGCAGTATTTT. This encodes CASTDSGFTDTQYF.

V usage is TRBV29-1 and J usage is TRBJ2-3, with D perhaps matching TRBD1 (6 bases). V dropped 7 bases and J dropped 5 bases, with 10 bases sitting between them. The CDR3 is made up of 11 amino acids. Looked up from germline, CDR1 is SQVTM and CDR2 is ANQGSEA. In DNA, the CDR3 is TGCAGCGGGACAGACAGAGATACGCAGTATTTT. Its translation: CSGTDRDTQYF.